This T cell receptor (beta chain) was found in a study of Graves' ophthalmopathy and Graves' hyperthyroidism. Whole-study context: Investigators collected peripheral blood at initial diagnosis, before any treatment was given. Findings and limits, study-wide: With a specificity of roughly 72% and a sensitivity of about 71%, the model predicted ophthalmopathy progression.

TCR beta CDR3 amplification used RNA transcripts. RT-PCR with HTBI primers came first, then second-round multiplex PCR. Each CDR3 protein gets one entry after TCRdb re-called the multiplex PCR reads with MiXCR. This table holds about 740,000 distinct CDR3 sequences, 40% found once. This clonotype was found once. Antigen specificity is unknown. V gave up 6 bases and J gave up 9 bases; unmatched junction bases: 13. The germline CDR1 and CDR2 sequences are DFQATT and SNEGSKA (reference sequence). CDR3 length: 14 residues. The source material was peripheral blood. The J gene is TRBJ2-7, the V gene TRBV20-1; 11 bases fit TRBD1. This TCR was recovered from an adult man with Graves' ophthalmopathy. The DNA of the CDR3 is TGCAGTGCCCCGGACAGGGGGCGAGGAGATACGCAGTACTTC. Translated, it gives CSAPDRGRGDTQYF.